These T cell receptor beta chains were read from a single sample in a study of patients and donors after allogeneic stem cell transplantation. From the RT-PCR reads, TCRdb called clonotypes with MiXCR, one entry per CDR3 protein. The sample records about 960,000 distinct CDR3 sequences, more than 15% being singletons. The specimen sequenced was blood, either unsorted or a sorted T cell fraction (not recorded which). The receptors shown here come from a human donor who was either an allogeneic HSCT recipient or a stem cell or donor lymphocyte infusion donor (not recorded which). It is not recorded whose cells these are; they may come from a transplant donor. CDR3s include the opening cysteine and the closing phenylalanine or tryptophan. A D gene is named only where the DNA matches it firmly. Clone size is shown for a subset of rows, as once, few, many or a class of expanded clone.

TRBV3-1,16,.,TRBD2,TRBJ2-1,TGTGCCAGCAGCCAGGGGACTAGCGGGAGGCGCTGGGGGCAGTTCTTC,CASSQGTSGRRWGQFF
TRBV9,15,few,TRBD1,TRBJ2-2,TGTGCCAGCAGCGAAGACAGGGTTGGAGCCGGGGAGCTGTTTTTT,CASSEDRVGAGELFF
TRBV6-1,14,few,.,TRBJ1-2,TGTGCCAGCAGTGCGGGGGGATTAGAAAGTGGCTACACCTTC,CASSAGGLESGYTF
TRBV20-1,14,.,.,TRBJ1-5,TGCAGTGCTAGCCGGACAGCGAACAATCAGCCCCAGCATTTT,CSASRTANNQPQHF
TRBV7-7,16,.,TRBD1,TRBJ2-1,TGTGCCAGCAGCCCTCTGGACAGGGGGCCCTACAATGAGCAGTTCTTC,CASSPLDRGPYNEQFF
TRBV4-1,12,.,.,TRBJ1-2,TGCGCCAGCAGCGACGGGATTTACGGCTACACCTTC,CASSDGIYGYTF
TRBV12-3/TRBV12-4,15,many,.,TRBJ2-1,TGTGCCAGCAGTCCGCAGGGGTCTTCCTACAATGAGCAGTTCTTC,CASSPQGSSYNEQFF
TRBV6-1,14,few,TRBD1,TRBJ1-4,TGTGCCAGCAAACAGGGGGCGGCAAATGAAAAACTGTTTTTT,CASKQGAANEKLFF
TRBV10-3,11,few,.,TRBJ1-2,TGTGCCATTTGGGGTTCCTATGGCTACACCTTC,CAIWGSYGYTF
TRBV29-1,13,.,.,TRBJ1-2,TGCAGCGTTGGACGGGCAGCTAACTATGGCTACACCTTC,CSVGRAANYGYTF
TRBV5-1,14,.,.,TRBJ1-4,TGCGCCAGCAGCTCGGACTTCGGGGACCAAAAACTGTTTTTT,CASSSDFGDQKLFF
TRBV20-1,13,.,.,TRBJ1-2,TGCAGTGCTAGGCTGAGTGGCTACTATGGCTACACCTTC,CSARLSGYYGYTF
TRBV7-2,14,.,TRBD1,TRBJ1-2,TGTGCCAGCAGCACGGACAGGGGGTTATATGGCTACACCTTC,CASSTDRGLYGYTF
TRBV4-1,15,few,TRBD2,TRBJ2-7,TGCGCCAGCAGCCAAGAAACCAGCGGGAGCTACGAGCAGTACTTC,CASSQETSGSYEQYF
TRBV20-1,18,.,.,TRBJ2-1,TGCAGTGCTGCTTGGGACTCCTCCGCCAGGAGCTCCTACAATGAGCAGTTCTTC,CSAAWDSSARSSYNEQFF
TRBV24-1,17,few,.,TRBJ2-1,TGTGCCACCAGTGATTCCGCGGGTCTGGGCTCCTACAATGAGCAGTTCTTC,CATSDSAGLGSYNEQFF
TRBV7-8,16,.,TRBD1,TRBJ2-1,TGTGCCAGCAGCACGCCCTCCCGGGACAGGGAACATGAGCAGTTCTTC,CASSTPSRDREHEQFF
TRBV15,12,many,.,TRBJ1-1,TGTGCCACCAGCAGAGATTGGAAGGGGCTGTTCTTT,CATSRDWKGLFF
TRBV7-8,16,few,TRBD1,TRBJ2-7,TGTGCCAGCAGCCTGTCCCGGGACAGGGTTTCCTACGAGCAGTACTTC,CASSLSRDRVSYEQYF
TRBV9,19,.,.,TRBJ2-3,TGTGCCAGCAGCGAGGCCCCCATCTATAGCGGAGAAAGCACAGATACGCAGTATTTT,CASSEAPIYSGESTDTQYF
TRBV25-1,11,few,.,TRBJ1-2,TGTGCCAGCAGTGACATATATGGCTACACCTTC,CASSDIYGYTF
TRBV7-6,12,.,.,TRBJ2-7,TGTGCCAGCAGTGCAGGGTCCCACGAGCAGTACTTC,CASSAGSHEQYF
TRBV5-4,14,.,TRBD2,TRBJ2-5,TGTGCCAGCAGCAAGACTAGCGGGAGAGAGACCCAGTACTTC,CASSKTSGRETQYF
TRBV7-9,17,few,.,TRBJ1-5,TGTGCCAGCAGCCAACAAACCCCGGGAACTAGCAATCAGCCCCAGCATTTT,CASSQQTPGTSNQPQHF
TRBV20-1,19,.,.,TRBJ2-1,TGCAGTGCTAGAGATCCCCCCCGGGTTTGGGGGGCTCGATACAATGAGCAGTTCTTC,CSARDPPRVWGARYNEQFF
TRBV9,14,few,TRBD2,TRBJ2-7,TGTGCCAGCAGCTATAGCGGGGTCGCCTACGAGCAGTACTTC,CASSYSGVAYEQYF
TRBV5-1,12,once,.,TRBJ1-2,TGCGCCAGCAGCTTTATCGGGGACGGCTACACCTTC,CASSFIGDGYTF
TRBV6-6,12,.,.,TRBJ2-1,TGTGCCAGCAGGGGAGGGGGGCATGAGCAGTTCTTC,CASRGGGHEQFF
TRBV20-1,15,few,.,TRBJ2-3,TGCAGTGCTAGATACCGGGAAAGAGGCACAGATACGCAGTATTTT,CSARYRERGTDTQYF
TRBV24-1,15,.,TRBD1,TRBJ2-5,TGTGCCACCAGTGACCGGGACAGGGTGAGGGAGACCCAGTACTTC,CATSDRDRVRETQYF
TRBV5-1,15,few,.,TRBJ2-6,TGCGCCAGCAGCATGAGTAGCTCTGGGGCCAACGTCCTGACTTTC,CASSMSSSGANVLTF
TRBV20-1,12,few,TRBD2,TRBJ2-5,TGCAGTGCCCCTCGGGATCGGGGGGCCCAGTACTTC,CSAPRDRGAQYF
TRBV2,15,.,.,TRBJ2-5,TGTGCCAGCAGTGAAGGGGGGCAGGTACAAGAGACCCAGTACTTC,CASSEGGQVQETQYF
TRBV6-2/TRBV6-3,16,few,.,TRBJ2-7,TGTGCCAGCAGTTCGAATGATGGGGGGCGCAGATCCGAGCAGTACTTC,CASSSNDGGRRSEQYF
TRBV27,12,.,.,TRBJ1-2,TGTGCCAGCAGGACAGAGCCCTATGGCTACACCTTC,CASRTEPYGYTF
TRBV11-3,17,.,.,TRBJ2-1,TGTGCCAGCACCGCCTCAAGCGGATGGTCCCCACACAATGAGCAGTTCTTC,CASTASSGWSPHNEQFF
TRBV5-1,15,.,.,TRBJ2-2,TGCGCCAGCAGCTTCGATACCGCGAACACCGGGGAGCTGTTTTTT,CASSFDTANTGELFF
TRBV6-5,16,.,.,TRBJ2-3,TGTGCCAGCAGTTCCGTAAGCGGGCCTAGCACAGATACGCAGTATTTT,CASSSVSGPSTDTQYF
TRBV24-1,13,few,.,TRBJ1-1,TGTGCCACCAGTGGGGCACTTAACACTGAAGCTTTCTTT,CATSGALNTEAFF
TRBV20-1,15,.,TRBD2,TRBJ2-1,TGCAGTGCTAGAGCGGCGGGAGTAGCGTACAATGAGCAGTTCTTC,CSARAAGVAYNEQFF
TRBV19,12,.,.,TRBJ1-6,TGTGCCACGCGAGAGGGAAATTCACCCCTCCACTTT,CATREGNSPLHF
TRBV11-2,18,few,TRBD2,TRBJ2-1,TGTGCCAGCAGCTTAGATCCAAAGCGGGGGGTACTCCACAATGAGCAGTTCTTC,CASSLDPKRGVLHNEQFF
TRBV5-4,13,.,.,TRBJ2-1,TGTGCCAGCAGCTCGTCAAGCAACAATGAGCAGTTCTTC,CASSSSSNNEQFF
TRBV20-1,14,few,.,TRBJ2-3,TGCAGTGCTAGGGGTTGGGAGCGGACAGATACGCAGTATTTT,CSARGWERTDTQYF
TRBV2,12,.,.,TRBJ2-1,TGTGCCAGCAGAGCGGATTACAATGAGCAGTTCTTC,CASRADYNEQFF
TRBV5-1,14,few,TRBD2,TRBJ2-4,TGCGCCAGCACTAGCGGGAGCCCTAAAAACATTCAGTACTTC,CASTSGSPKNIQYF
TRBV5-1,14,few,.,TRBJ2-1,TGCGCCAGCAGCCTGGGGCGGCCCCGCAATGAGCAGTTCTTC,CASSLGRPRNEQFF
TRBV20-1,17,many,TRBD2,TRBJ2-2,TGCAGTGCTAGCCTACTAGCGGGAGGGTGGAACACCGGGGAGCTGTTTTTT,CSASLLAGGWNTGELFF
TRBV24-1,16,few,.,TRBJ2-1,TGTGCCACCAGTGATCCCATGGACAGCGCCCGCAATGAGCAGTTCTTC,CATSDPMDSARNEQFF
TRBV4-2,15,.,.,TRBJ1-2,TGTGCCAGCAGCCAAATAACGGGGAAGGGGGATGGCTACACCTTC,CASSQITGKGDGYTF
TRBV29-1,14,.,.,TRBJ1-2,TGCAGCGTTTGGGACCCCTCGGCCCACTATGGCTACACCTTC,CSVWDPSAHYGYTF
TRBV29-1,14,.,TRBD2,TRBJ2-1,TGCAGCGTCCTGGGTAGCGGGGGGTACAATGAGCAGTTCTTC,CSVLGSGGYNEQFF
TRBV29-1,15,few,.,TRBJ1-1,TGCAGCGTTGAATGGACAGCTAGACTGAACACTGAAGCTTTCTTT,CSVEWTARLNTEAFF
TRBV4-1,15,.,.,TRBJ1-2,TGCGCCAGCAGCCAAGTTACAGGGCGCACCTATGGCTACACCTTC,CASSQVTGRTYGYTF
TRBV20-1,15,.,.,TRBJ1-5,TGCAGCGCCGCTCGGAGGGGGGCGGGAGTCCAGCCCCAGCATTTT,CSAARRGAGVQPQHF
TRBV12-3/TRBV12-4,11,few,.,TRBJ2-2,TGTGCCAGCAATAGAGCCGGGGAGCTGTTTTTT,CASNRAGELFF
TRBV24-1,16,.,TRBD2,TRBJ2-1,TGTGCCACCAGTGACCCCTCGACTAGCGGGAGTATTGAGCAGTTCTTC,CATSDPSTSGSIEQFF
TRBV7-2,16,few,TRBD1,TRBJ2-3,TGTGCCAGCAGCCATAGGCAGGGGGCGAGGGCAGATACGCAGTATTTT,CASSHRQGARADTQYF